Below, 7 T cell receptor beta chains from the same sample are listed, as sequenced in a study of cytomegalovirus exposure and HLA in healthy donors (dated by TCRdb to 2016 to 2017). Preparation of the library involved the immunoSEQ multiplex PCR assay. For the multiplex PCR, a mixture combining 60 forward primers for TCR Vbeta segments and 13 reverse primers for TCR Jbeta segments was used. Held by TCRdb, this immuneACCESS table contains in-frame sequences only and omits some clones. Under half of the omission traces to an unresolved V gene where checked; the cause of the rest is unknown. The sample table shows about 97,000 clones, and around three quarters are seen once. The ten biggest clones cover 3.5% to 5% of the sample. The sample was PBMCs. These receptors were obtained from a man in his forties in good health and CMV-seronegative.

The V and J genes are TRBV11-2 and TRBJ1-1; 8 nucleotides line up with TRBD1. The CDR3 has 14 amino acids. From germline, CDR1 is SGHAT and CDR2 FQNNGV. With 4 bases clipped from V and 5 bases from J, the junction kept 6 bases outside the gene matches. CDR3 coding DNA: TGTGCCAGCAGCTCCCAGGGGGCTGGGACTGAAGCTTTCTTT. This sequence encodes CASSSQGAGTEAFF.

The CDR3 region has the DNA TGTGCCAGCAGCCACGGTAACACTGAAGCTTTCTTT. Its protein is CASSHGNTEAFF. The chain combines TRBV6-6 with TRBJ1-1, with D unclear. The germline gives CDR1 MNHNY, CDR2 SVGAGI (reference sequence). The V and J ends lost 6 bases and 2 bases respectively, with 7 bases between them. This CDR3 has 12 amino acids.

The chain employs TRBV28 and TRBJ2-7; D is unresolved. Looked up from germline, CDR1 is MDHEN and CDR2 is SYDVKM. This CDR3 has 16 residues. V was pared by 6 bases and J by 3 bases, with 21 bases between. The CDR3 reads CASSTSPWAKLYEQYV. CDR3 sequence (DNA): TGTGCCAGCAGCACCTCACCTTGGGCAAAACTCTACGAGCAGTACGTC.

The gene calls are TRBV19 and TRBJ1-6, with D tentatively TRBD1 (6 bases). Trimming cost V 4 bases and J 6 bases, with 10 bases left between them. There are 14 residues in the CDR3. Looked up from germline, CDR1 is LNHDA and CDR2 is SQIVND (reference sequence). CDR3 loop: CASSSRGGNSPLHF. DNA of the CDR3: TGTGCCAGTAGTAGCAGGGGCGGTAATTCACCCCTCCACTTT.

The rearrangement uses TRBV6-6 and TRBJ2-3; tentative D call: TRBD2 (5 bases). The CDR3 totals 14 residues. CDR1 MNHNY and CDR2 SVGAGI come from the germline V gene (reference sequence). Trimming left V 6 bases short and J 1 base short, with 11 bases between. CDR3 coding DNA: TGTGCCAGCAGCCATGAACTAGGCACAGATACGCAGTATTTT. This translates into CASSHELGTDTQYF.

Notes on this clone: Since a far larger clone is one base different, this is likely a read error. The chain recombines TRBV19 with TRBJ1-2; D gene ambiguous. The CDR3 length is 12 residues. Germline-derived CDR1 and CDR2 are LNHDA and SQIVND (reference sequence). This chain's CDR3 is CVSREARYGYTF. CDR3 bases: TGTGTCAGTAGGGAGGCTCGCTATGGCTACACCTTC. Complete variable domain (other parts from reference TRBV19 and TRBJ1-2): DGGITQSPKYLFRKEGQNVTLSCEQNLNHDAMYWYRQDPGQGLRLIYYSQIVNDFQKGDIAEGYSVSREKKESFPLTVTSAQKNPTAFYLCVSREARYGYTFGSGTRLTVV.

This rearrangement joins TRBV27 to TRBJ2-2, with 7 nucleotides matching TRBD2. Germline CDR1 MNHEY, CDR2 SMNVEV (reference sequence). With 9 bases clipped from V and 4 bases from J, the junction kept 8 bases outside the gene matches. The length of the CDR3 is 14 residues. CDR3 bases: TGTGCCAGGGGGGGGGATTACCTCACCGGGGAGCTGTTTTTT. This sequence encodes CARGGDYLTGELFF.